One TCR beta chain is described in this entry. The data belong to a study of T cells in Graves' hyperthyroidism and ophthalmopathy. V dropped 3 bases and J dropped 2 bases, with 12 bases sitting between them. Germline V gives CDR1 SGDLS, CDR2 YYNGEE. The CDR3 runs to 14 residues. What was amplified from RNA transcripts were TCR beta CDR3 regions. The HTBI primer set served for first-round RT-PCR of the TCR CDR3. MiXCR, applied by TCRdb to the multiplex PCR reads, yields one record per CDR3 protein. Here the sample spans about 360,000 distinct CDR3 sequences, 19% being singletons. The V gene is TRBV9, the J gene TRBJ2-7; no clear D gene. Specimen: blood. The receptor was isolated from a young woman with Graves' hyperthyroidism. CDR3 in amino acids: CASSAMPVPYEQYF. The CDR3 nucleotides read TGTGCCAGCAGCGCCATGCCCGTTCCCTACGAGCAGTACTTC.